The entry below describes one T cell receptor beta chain. Its antigen is as yet unknown. As to treatment: oral pan-JAK inhibitor, 5-10 mg twice daily. This entry is derived from a study of CD8+ T cells in alopecia areata. Overall study context: Tofacitinib was taken orally by treated patients, and the dose was 5 to 10 mg twice daily.

Investigators isolated RNA and reverse transcribed it into cDNA to act as the sequencing template. Some clones are missing from TCRdb's copy, which holds only in-frame ones; the method was immunoSEQ multiplex PCR. This sample carries over 80,000 clones, 40% to 50% of them seen once, and the ten largest clones take around 20%. V was cut by 8 bases and J by 2 bases, with 7 bases left in between. Germline V gene lookup returns CDR1 MNHEY and CDR2 SMNVEV (reference sequence). CDR3 length: 11 residues. Study-level points and caveats: In scalp samples, resident alphabeta T cells of normal skin are also sequenced. Under tofacitinib, fewer expanded CD8+ clones appeared among the top 100 scalp clones.

The sequence was obtained from a human donor with alopecia areata. The rearrangement links TRBV27 to TRBJ2-7; D gene ambiguous. Sequencing used CD8+ T cells sorted from blood, obtained at week 24, from a patient treated with tofacitinib. CDR3 amino acids: CASGIPYEQYF. The CDR3 region has the DNA TGTGCCAGCGGGATACCCTACGAGCAGTACTTC.